This T cell receptor (beta chain) was captured in a study of T cell responses to AZD1222 COVID-19 vaccine. Second-dose recipients at about 4 or about 12 weeks were treated as one pooled group. CDR3 length equals 13 residues. V gave up 0 bases and J gave up 3 bases, with 7 bases separating them. Looked up from germline, CDR1 is SGHRS and CDR2 is YFSETQ. Overall study results and limits: Repertoire sampling happened only post peak T cell response. Of spike-specific TCRs, nearly half reportedly target regions left unmutated in variants.

Points on this clone: Its antigen is not identified.

Measured with immunoSEQ multiplex PCR; TCRdb has only the in-frame clones, and not every one. Of approximately 130,000 clones detected, roughly 84% appear once; the ten largest clones hold about 29%. This receptor was identified in an adult who received the AZD1222 COVID-19 vaccine. This sample comprised peripheral blood, obtained 28 days after the second AZD1222 dose. This chain joins TRBV5-1 and TRBJ2-7; D unclear. DNA for the CDR3: TGCGCCAGCAGCTTGGTGCCAGGCTACGAGCAGTACTTC. Translating it yields CASSLVPGYEQYF.